This T cell receptor (beta chain) was recovered during a study of T cell repertoires in cytomegalovirus infection (dated by TCRdb to about 2019). Broadly, across the study: Peptide stimulations targeted recently identified HLA-C-restricted CMV epitopes, whose presentation resists viral immunomodulation, together with well-studied HLA-B-restricted epitopes. Because public TCR beta signatures pointed to carriage of CMV infection together with the matching HLA type, the HLA type of each donor mattered for the analysis.

This clonotype has at least ten counts. Its target antigen remains unknown. Nothing much larger sits one base from this clone, and base qualities are not available. Trimming removed 1 base from V and 8 bases from J; the gene matches leave 6 bases unexplained. CDR1 and CDR2 were assigned from the germline V gene as SGHVS and FNYEAQ. From cysteine to phenylalanine, the CDR3 is 14 amino acids long. The CDR3 DNA has 42 bases and is translated from base 1. What the study reported, not specific to this receptor: Carriers of CMV infection plus the relevant HLA type were discriminated by the cumulative frequency of public TCR beta family members in the study cohort and in an independent roughly 340-donor cohort. The ex vivo response was dominated by HLA-C-restricted CMV-specific TCR beta clonotypes, which also provided the single most frequent clonotype in two of eight donors.

Instrument on record: Illumina HiSeq 1500. TCRdb trimmed the raw reads at Q25, called clones with MiXCR and kept productive beta chains. Rows are unified per CDR3 protein, each entry keeping the most common DNA and genes. This sample gives approximately 990,000 distinct CDR3 sequences in total; roughly 30% of them show up just once. Of the sample, around an eighth falls within the top ten clones. The treatment or condition label, read with the paper, signifies: in vitro stimulation with specific CMV peptide epitopes to enrich CMV-specific T cells. This sample comprised cultured CD8+ T cells from PBMCs, obtained from culture after CMV antigen stimulation. The receptor comes from a human donor in good health (CMV status not recorded). Some clones in this sample may be carry-over from other donors' samples. This chain joins TRBV7-6 to TRBJ1-2; 8 middle bases align to TRBD1. The DNA sequence is given as TGTGCCAGCAGCTTAGTCCAGGGGGCGCGGGGCTACACCTTC. It translates as CASSLVQGARGYTF.